This is a list of T cell receptor beta chains from one sample in a study of T cells of healthy individuals. TCRdb called the 5' RACE reads again in MiXCR, with one record for every CDR3 protein. The sample holds approximately 100,000 distinct CDR3 sequences, roughly 15% seen once. Every receptor here comes from a human donor in good health. The CDR3 runs from the conserved cysteine through the conserved F or W. Fields, in order: clone size, D gene, V gene, J gene, CDR3 protein, CDR3 DNA. D genes are given only for firm matches. Expanded clones get a size class; other rows say once, few or many, or leave the size out.

>many|-|TRBV6-2/TRBV6-3|TRBJ2-1
CASSPLRYEQFF
TGTGCCAGCAGCCCTTTAAGGTATGAGCAGTTCTTC
>few|-|TRBV5-6|TRBJ1-1
CASSPRVNTEAFF
TGTGCCAGCAGCCCACGGGTGAACACTGAAGCTTTCTTT
>-|-|TRBV7-8|TRBJ1-1
CASGRGSTEAFF
TGTGCCTCCGGAAGAGGATCGACTGAAGCTTTCTTT
>few|TRBD2|TRBV6-1|TRBJ2-5
CASSVWTSGIMADQETQYF
TGTGCCAGCAGTGTTTGGACTAGCGGGATTATGGCGGACCAAGAGACCCAGTACTTC
>-|-|TRBV12-3/TRBV12-4|TRBJ1-1
CASGGQREAFF
TGTGCCAGCGGTGGGCAGCGGGAAGCTTTCTTT
>once|TRBD2|TRBV27|TRBJ2-1
CASTKILAGGLNEQFF
TGTGCCAGCACCAAAATTCTAGCGGGGGGTTTGAATGAGCAGTTCTTC
>-|TRBD1|TRBV4-3|TRBJ2-5
CASSQVYDRGGETQYF
TGCGCCAGCAGCCAAGTCTACGACAGGGGGGGGGAGACCCAGTACTTC
>-|-|TRBV5-1|TRBJ2-1
CASSLDRQYNEQFF
TGCGCCAGCAGCTTGGATAGACAGTACAATGAGCAGTTCTTC
>few|-|TRBV20-1|TRBJ2-7
CSAGDYRVSRQYF
TGCAGTGCTGGTGACTACCGGGTATCAAGGCAGTACTTC
>many|TRBD1|TRBV20-1|TRBJ1-1
CSARRQGPTEAFF
TGCAGTGCTCGCAGACAGGGCCCCACTGAAGCTTTCTTT
>few|TRBD2|TRBV5-1|TRBJ2-1
CASSPTSGGIYNEQFF
TGCGCCAGCAGCCCAACTAGCGGAGGGATCTACAATGAGCAGTTCTTC
>-|TRBD1|TRBV27|TRBJ1-6
CASSLDRGTYNSPLHF
TGTGCCAGCAGCCTGGACAGGGGGACCTATAATTCACCCCTCCACTTT
>-|-|TRBV12-3/TRBV12-4|TRBJ1-1
CASSVEGNTEAFF
TGTGCCAGCAGTGTCGAGGGGAACACTGAAGCTTTCTTT
>many|-|TRBV11-2|TRBJ1-1
CASSLGRLAFF
TGTGCCAGCAGCTTAGGGCGGTTGGCTTTCTTT
>-|-|TRBV19|TRBJ1-1
CASSGWGGVSNTEAFF
TGTGCCAGTAGTGGCTGGGGGGGAGTATCGAACACTGAAGCTTTCTTT
>-|-|TRBV9|TRBJ2-3
CASSTHRDPDTQYF
TGTGCCAGCAGCACCCACAGGGATCCAGATACGCAGTATTTT
>many|-|TRBV7-2|TRBJ1-6
CASSLGGRENSPLHF
TGTGCCAGCAGCTTAGGCGGGCGGGAGAATTCACCCCTCCACTTT
>many|TRBD1|TRBV7-9|TRBJ1-1
CASSLFRTGGTEAFF
TGTGCCAGCAGCTTATTTAGGACAGGGGGAACTGAAGCTTTCTTT
>medium-sized|-|TRBV2|TRBJ1-1
CASTFDTEAFF
TGTGCCAGCACCTTCGACACTGAAGCTTTCTTT
>few|-|TRBV6-2/TRBV6-3|TRBJ2-7
CASTYSTGRPYEQYF
TGTGCCAGCACCTACTCGACAGGTCGGCCCTACGAGCAGTACTTC
>-|TRBD1|TRBV28|TRBJ1-4
CASSWDRAKGEKLFF
TGTGCCAGCAGTTGGGACAGGGCGAAGGGTGAAAAACTGTTTTTT
>many|-|TRBV28|TRBJ2-5
CASSLLAGLKGETQYF
TGTGCCAGCAGTCTCTTGGCAGGCCTCAAGGGAGAGACCCAGTACTTC
>-|-|TRBV28|TRBJ2-7
CASSLPLGAYEQYF
TGTGCCAGCAGTTTACCCCTGGGGGCCTACGAGCAGTACTTC
>few|-|TRBV20-1|TRBJ1-2
CSARDQGSTNYGYTF
TGCAGTGCTAGAGATCAAGGGAGTACCAACTATGGCTACACCTTC
>few|-|TRBV28|TRBJ1-2
CASSLWSSDYGYTF
TGTGCCAGCAGTTTATGGAGTTCCGACTATGGCTACACCTTC
>many|-|TRBV20-1|TRBJ2-7
CSASAGQGGREQYF
TGCAGTGCTAGCGCGGGGCAGGGTGGACGGGAGCAGTACTTC